The clone carrying this T cell receptor (beta chain) was observed at least ten times. Amplified TCR beta CDR3 regions derived from RNA transcripts. The HTBI primer set served for first-round RT-PCR of the TCR CDR3. TCRdb called the multiplex PCR reads again in MiXCR, with one record for every CDR3 protein. The sample includes hundreds of thousands of distinct CDR3 sequences, 18% seen only once; the top ten take over 15%. Germline lookup yields CDR1 LGHDT and CDR2 YNNKEL (reference sequence). The CDR3 spans 15 residues. V lost 4 bases and J lost 3, with 13 bases in between. This entry is derived from a study of T cells in Graves' hyperthyroidism and ophthalmopathy.

The rearrangement links TRBV3-1 to TRBJ1-5; a weak D match, TRBD1 (5 bases). Sequencing input: blood. The sequence derives from a woman aged 45-65 years with Graves' hyperthyroidism that later progressed to Graves' ophthalmopathy. The CDR3 loop is CASSPRGGFNQPQHF. The CDR3, as DNA: TGTGCCAGCAGCCCAAGGGGAGGGTTCAATCAGCCCCAGCATTTT.